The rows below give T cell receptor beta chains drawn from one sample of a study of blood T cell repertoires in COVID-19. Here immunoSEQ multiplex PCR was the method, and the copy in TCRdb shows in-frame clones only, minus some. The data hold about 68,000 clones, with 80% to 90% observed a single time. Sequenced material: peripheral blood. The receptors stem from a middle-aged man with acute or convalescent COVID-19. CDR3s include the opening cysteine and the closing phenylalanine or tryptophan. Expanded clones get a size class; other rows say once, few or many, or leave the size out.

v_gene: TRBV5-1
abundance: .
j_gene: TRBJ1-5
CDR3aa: CASSPSPGQFNQPQHF

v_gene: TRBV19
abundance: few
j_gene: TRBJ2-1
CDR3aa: CASSWGRVLNEQFF

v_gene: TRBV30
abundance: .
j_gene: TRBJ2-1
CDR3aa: CAWRGSGTGNNEQFF

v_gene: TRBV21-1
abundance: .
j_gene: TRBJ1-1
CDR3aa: CASSNLFGQNTEAFF

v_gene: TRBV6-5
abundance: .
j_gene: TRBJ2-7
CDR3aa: CASRRLAGEDYEQYF

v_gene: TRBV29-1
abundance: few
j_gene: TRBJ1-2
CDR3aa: CSVVETGAGGYTF

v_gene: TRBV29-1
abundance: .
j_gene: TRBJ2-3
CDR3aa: CSVGLASTDTQYF

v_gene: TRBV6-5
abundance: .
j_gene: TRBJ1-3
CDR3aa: CASSYSTARAGNTIYF

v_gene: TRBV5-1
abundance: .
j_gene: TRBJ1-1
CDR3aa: CASSSPGTANSNTEAFF

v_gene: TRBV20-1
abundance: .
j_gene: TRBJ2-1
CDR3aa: CSATSYEQFF